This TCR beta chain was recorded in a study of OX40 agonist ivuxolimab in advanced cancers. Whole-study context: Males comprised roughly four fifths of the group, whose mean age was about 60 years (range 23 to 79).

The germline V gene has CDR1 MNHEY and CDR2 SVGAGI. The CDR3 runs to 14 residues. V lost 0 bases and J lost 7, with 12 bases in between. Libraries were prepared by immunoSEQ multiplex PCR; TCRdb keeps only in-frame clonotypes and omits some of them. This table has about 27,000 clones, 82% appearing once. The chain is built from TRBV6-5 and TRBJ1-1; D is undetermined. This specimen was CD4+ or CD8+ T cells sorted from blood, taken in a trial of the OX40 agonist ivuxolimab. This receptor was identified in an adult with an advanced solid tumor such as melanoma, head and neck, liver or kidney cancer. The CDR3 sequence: CASSYSPDSGEAFF. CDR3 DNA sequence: TGTGCCAGCAGTTACTCCCCTGATTCAGGTGAAGCTTTCTTT.